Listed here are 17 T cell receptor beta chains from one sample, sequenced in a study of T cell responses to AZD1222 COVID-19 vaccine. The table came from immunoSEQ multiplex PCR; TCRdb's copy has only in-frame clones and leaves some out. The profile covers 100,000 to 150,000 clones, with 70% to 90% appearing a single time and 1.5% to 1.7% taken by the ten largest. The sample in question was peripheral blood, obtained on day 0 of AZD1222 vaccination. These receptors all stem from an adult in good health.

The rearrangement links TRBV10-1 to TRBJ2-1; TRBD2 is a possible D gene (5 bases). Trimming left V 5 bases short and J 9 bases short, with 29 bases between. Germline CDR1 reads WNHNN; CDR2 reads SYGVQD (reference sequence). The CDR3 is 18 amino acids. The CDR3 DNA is TGCGCCAGCAGTAAAGAGGAAATCTCGGGGTCTACAAACACTGAGCAGTTCTTC. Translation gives CASSKEEISGSTNTEQFF.

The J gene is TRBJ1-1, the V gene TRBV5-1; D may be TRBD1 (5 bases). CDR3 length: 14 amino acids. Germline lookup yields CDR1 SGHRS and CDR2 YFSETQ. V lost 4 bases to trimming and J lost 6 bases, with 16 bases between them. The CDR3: CASSPPGVFAEAFF. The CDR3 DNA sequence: TGCGCCAGCAGCCCCCCGGGGGTTTTCGCTGAAGCTTTCTTT.

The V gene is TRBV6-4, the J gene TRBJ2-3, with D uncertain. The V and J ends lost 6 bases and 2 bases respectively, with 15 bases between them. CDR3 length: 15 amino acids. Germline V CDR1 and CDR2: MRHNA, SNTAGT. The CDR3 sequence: CASSSRAEHTDTQYF. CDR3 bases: TGTGCCAGCAGCTCTAGGGCGGAACACACAGATACGCAGTATTTT.

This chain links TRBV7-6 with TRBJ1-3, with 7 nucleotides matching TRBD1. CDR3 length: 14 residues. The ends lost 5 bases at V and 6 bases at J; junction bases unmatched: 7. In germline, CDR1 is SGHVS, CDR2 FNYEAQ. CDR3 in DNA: TGTGCCAGCAGCCCGGACAGGTCTATAAACACCATATATTTT. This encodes CASSPDRSINTIYF. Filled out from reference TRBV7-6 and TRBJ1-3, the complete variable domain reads GAGVSQSPRYKVTKRGQDVALRCDPISGHVSLYWYRQALGQGPEFLTYFNYEAQQDKSGLPNDRFSAERPEGSISTLTIQRTEQRDSAMYRCASSPDRSINTIYFGEGSWLTVV.

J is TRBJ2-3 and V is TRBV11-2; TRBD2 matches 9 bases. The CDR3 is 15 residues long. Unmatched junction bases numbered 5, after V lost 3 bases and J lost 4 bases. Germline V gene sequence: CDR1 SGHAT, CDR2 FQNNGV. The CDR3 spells CASSFSSGTSDTQYF. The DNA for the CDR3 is TGTGCCAGCAGCTTCTCTAGCGGGACCTCAGATACGCAGTATTTT.

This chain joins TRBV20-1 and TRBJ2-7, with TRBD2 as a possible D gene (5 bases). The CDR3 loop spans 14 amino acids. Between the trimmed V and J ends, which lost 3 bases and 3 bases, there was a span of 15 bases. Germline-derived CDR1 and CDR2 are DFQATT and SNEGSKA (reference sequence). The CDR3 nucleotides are TGCAGTGCTAGTTCCCGGGAAGGGTTCTACGAGCAGTACTTC. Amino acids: CSASSREGFYEQYF.

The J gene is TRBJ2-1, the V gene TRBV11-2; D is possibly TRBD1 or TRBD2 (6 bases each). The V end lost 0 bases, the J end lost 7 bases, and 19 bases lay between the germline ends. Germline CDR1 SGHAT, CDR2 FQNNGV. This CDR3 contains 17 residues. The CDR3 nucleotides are TGTGCCAGCAGCTTAGAAGGGGGAGGTTTTTTCGGTAATGAGCAGTTCTTC. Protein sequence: CASSLEGGGFFGNEQFF.

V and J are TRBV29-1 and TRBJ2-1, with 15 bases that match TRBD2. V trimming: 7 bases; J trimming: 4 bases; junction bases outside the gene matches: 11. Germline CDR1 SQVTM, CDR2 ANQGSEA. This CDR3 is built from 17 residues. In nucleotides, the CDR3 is TGCAGCGCACGGACTAGCGGGAGGGTCCGGACTTACAATGAGCAGTTCTTC. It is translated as CSARTSGRVRTYNEQFF.

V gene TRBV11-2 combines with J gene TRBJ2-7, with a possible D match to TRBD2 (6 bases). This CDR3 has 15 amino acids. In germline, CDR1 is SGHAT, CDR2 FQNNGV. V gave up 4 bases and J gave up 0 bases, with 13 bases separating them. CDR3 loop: CASSSGGRSSYEQYF. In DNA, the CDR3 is TGTGCCAGCAGCTCCGGGGGACGGAGCTCCTACGAGCAGTACTTC.

CDR3 residues: CASTTPGSNNEQFF. CDR3 nucleotide sequence: TGCGCCAGCACCACCCCCGGCAGCAACAATGAGCAGTTCTTC. This chain links TRBV5-1 with TRBJ2-1; D unclear. The germline gives CDR1 SGHRS, CDR2 YFSETQ. The CDR3 sequence is 14 residues long. The V end lost 6 bases, the J end lost 5 bases, and 15 bases lay between the germline ends. The full variable domain, its missing parts supplied by reference TRBV5-1 and TRBJ2-1, is KAGVTQTPRYLIKTRGQQVTLSCSPISGHRSVSWYQQTPGQGLQFLFEYFSETQRNKGNFPGRFSGRQFSNSRSEMNVSTLELGDSALYLCASTTPGSNNEQFFGPGTRLTVL.

In DNA, the CDR3 is TGTGCCAGCGGGGACGCCTACGAGCAGTACTTC. Amino acids: CASGDAYEQYF. V is TRBV6-5 and J is TRBJ2-7; perhaps D is TRBD1 or TRBD2 (5 bases each). Trimming removed 8 bases from V and 2 bases from J, with 7 bases in between. CDR3 length: 11 residues. Germline V gives CDR1 MNHEY, CDR2 SVGAGI.

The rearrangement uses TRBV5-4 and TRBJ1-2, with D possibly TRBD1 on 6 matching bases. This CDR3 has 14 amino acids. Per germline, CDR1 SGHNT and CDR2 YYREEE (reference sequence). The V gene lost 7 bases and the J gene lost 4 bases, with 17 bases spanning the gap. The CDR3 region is CASAPPTGGYGYTF. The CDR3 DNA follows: TGTGCCAGCGCGCCCCCGACAGGAGGCTATGGCTACACCTTC.

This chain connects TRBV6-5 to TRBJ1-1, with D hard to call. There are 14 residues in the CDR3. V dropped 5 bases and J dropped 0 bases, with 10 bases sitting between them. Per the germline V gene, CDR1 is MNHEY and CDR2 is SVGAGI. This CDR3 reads CASSRGSLNTEAFF. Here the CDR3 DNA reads TGTGCCAGCAGTCGGGGAAGCCTGAACACTGAAGCTTTCTTT.

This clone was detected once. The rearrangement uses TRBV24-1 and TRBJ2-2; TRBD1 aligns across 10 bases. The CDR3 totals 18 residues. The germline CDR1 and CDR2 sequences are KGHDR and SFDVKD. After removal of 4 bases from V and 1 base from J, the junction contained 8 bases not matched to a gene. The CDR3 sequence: CATSDVSTGGMNTGELFF. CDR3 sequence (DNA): TGTGCCACCAGTGACGTATCGACAGGGGGCATGAACACCGGGGAGCTGTTTTTT.

The CDR3 DNA is TGTGCCAGCAGTTCATACGTGAAAGACAGGGGGGAGACCCAGTACTTC. The encoded protein is CASSSYVKDRGETQYF. The V and J genes are TRBV27 and TRBJ2-5; 9 nucleotides match TRBD1. There are 16 residues in the CDR3. Germline values: CDR1 MNHEY, CDR2 SMNVEV (reference sequence). With V trimmed by 4 bases and J by 5 bases, 11 bases remained unmatched.

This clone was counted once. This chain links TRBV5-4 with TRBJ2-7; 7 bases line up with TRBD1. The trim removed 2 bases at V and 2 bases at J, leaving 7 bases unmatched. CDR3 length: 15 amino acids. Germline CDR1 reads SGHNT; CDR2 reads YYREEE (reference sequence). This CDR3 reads CASSFGTGAPYEQYF. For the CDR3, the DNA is TGTGCCAGCAGCTTCGGTACAGGGGCCCCCTACGAGCAGTACTTC. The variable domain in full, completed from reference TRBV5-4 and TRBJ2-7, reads ETGVTQSPTHLIKTRGQQVTLRCSSQSGHNTVSWYQQALGQGPQFIFQYYREEENGRGNFPPRFSGLQFPNYSSELNVNALELDDSALYLCASSFGTGAPYEQYFGPGTRLTVT.

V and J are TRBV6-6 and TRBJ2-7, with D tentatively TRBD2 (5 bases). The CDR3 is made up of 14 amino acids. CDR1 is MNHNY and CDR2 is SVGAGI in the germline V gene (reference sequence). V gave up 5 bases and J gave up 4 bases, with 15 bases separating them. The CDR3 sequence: CASSMPDLQYEQYF. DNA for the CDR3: TGTGCCAGCAGTATGCCGGACTTGCAATACGAGCAGTACTTC.